This TCR beta chain is from a study of cytomegalovirus exposure and HLA in healthy donors. V shed 2 bases, J shed 4 bases, and the junction held 9 bases outside the gene matches. CDR3 length: 16 residues. Germline loops: CDR1 SGHRS, CDR2 YFSETQ. PCR used 60 Vbeta primers and 13 Jbeta primers. Sequencing used immunoSEQ multiplex PCR; TCRdb keeps in-frame clones, though not all of them. The sample records about 160,000 clones, about 80% being singletons. V usage is TRBV5-1 and J usage is TRBJ2-7, with TRBD2 matching over 10 bases. Sequencing was performed on PBMCs. The TCR sequence derives from a female donor in good health and CMV-seronegative. CDR3 bases: TGCGCCAGCAGCTTTAGCGGGGGGAACGTCATGTACGAGCAGTACTTC. It encodes CASSFSGGNVMYEQYF.